The 19 T cell receptor beta chains reported below all come from one sample, sequenced in a study of blood T cell repertoires in COVID-19. TCRdb's copy holds only in-frame clones and misses some; the assay was immunoSEQ multiplex PCR. This table holds fewer than 200,000 clones, roughly 84% found once. The sequencing input was peripheral blood. The receptors originated from an older woman with COVID-19, enrolled during active disease.

The chain couples TRBV6-5 to TRBJ1-1; possibly TRBD1 for D (6 bases). Per the germline V gene, CDR1 is MNHEY and CDR2 is SVGAGI. The V end lost 0 bases, the J end lost 5 bases, and 16 bases lay between the germline ends. The CDR3 is made up of 16 amino acids. The DNA for the CDR3 is TGTGCCAGCAGTTACTCGGAGGGGGGGTGGTGGACTGAAGCTTTCTTT. Translation: CASSYSEGGWWTEAFF.

CDR3 residues: CASSADRDSPLHF. CDR3 nucleotide sequence: TGTGCCAGCAGTGCAGACAGGGACTCACCCCTCCACTTT. V usage is TRBV2 and J usage is TRBJ1-6, with 7 bases that match TRBD1. The V segment lost 4 bases and the J segment 10 bases; nucleotides outside the gene matches: 4. This CDR3 comprises 13 residues. The germline V gene has CDR1 SNHLY and CDR2 FYNNEI.

CDR3 nucleotide sequence: TGTGCCAGCTCACTCCGGGTAAGGAACACTGAAGCTTTCTTT. Its translation: CASSLRVRNTEAFF. This chain links TRBV18 with TRBJ1-1, with D uncertain. Trimming left V 4 bases short and J 1 base short, with 10 bases between. The CDR3 has 14 amino acids. The germline CDR1 and CDR2 sequences are KGHSH and LQKENI.

This clone is a singleton in its sample. The V and J genes are TRBV10-3 and TRBJ1-2, with no clear D. The germline gives CDR1 ENHRY, CDR2 SYGVKD. Trimming took off 0 bases at V and 4 bases at J, with 15 bases between the two ends. The length of the CDR3 is 16 residues. CDR3 sequence: CAISESHPTNSYGYTF. In nucleotides, the CDR3 is TGTGCCATCAGTGAGTCTCACCCGACAAATAGCTATGGCTACACCTTC.

The chain couples TRBV9 to TRBJ1-2; tentative D call: TRBD1 (5 bases). V was shortened by 1 base and J by 5 bases, with 9 bases between the two germline ends. Germline lookup yields CDR1 SGDLS and CDR2 YYNGEE. The CDR3 sequence is 13 residues long. In nucleotides, the CDR3 is TGTGCCAGCAGCGTACAGGGAAGGTATGGCTACACCTTC. Amino acids: CASSVQGRYGYTF.

The count of this clone is one. The rearrangement joins TRBV19 to TRBJ1-5; 7 bases agree with TRBD1. This CDR3 spans 15 amino acids. V shed 2 bases and J 2 bases; nucleotides not matched to a gene: 3. The germline V gene encodes CDR1 LNHDA and CDR2 SQIVND (reference sequence). The CDR3, as DNA: TGTGCCAGTAGTATATATGACAGGGGCAATCAGCCCCAGCATTTT. Translated: CASSIYDRGNQPQHF.

This sequence joins TRBV11-2 and TRBJ2-1; 7 bases match TRBD2. The junction had 3 bases not matched to a gene; V was cut back by 1 base and J by 9 bases. This CDR3 spans 13 amino acids. Germline loops: CDR1 SGHAT, CDR2 FQNNGV. CDR3 residues: CASSLGGLPEQFF. CDR3 DNA: TGTGCCAGCAGCTTAGGGGGACTACCTGAGCAGTTCTTC. The variable domain in full, with the rest retrieved from reference TRBV11-2 and TRBJ2-1, is EAGVAQSPRYKIIEKRQSVAFWCNPISGHATLYWYQQILGQGPKLLIQFQNNGVVDDSQLPKDRFSAERLKGVDSTLKIQPAKLEDSAVYLCASSLGGLPEQFFGPGTRLTVL.

The V gene is TRBV7-9, the J gene TRBJ2-3; possibly TRBD1 for D (7 bases). CDR1 is SEHNR and CDR2 is FQNEAQ in the germline V gene (reference sequence). The CDR3 contains 15 residues. The V end was cut by 4 bases, the J end by 7 bases, with 18 bases between. CDR3 DNA sequence: TGTGCCAGCAGCTCGGACAGGCGGAGGGAGAATACGCAGTATTTT. It yields the protein CASSSDRRRENTQYF.

The V and J genes are TRBV21-1 and TRBJ1-4. TRBV21-1 is listed as a pseudogene. CDR3 size: 17 residues. This chain's CDR3 is CASSRAREAGLREKLFF. The CDR3 DNA follows: TGTGCCAGCAGCAGGGCCCGCGAAGCGGGGCTTAGAGAAAAACTGTTTTTT.

This chain joins TRBV2 and TRBJ1-4, with 7 bases identical to TRBD1. Per the germline V gene, CDR1 is SNHLY and CDR2 is FYNNEI. The junction had 7 bases not matched to a gene; V was cut back by 1 base and J by 8 bases. The CDR3 covers 15 residues. As DNA, the CDR3 is TGTGCCAGCAGTGAAGAGGACAGGAGAAGCGAAAAACTGTTTTTT. This codes for CASSEEDRRSEKLFF.

This clone was recorded once. This chain links TRBV7-3 with TRBJ2-2; D remains unclear. CDR3 length equals 13 residues. In germline, CDR1 is SGHTA, CDR2 FQGTGA. The germline V and J ends were trimmed by 2 bases and 6 bases, with 7 bases remaining between them. CDR3 residues: CASSLSLSGELFF. For the CDR3, the DNA is TGTGCCAGCAGCTTATCCTTATCCGGGGAGCTGTTTTTT.

As for this clone: At one of its ends the junction is not consistent with the germline gene, which may arise from a read error. J is TRBJ2-1 and V is TRBV5-1, with a weak D call TRBD1 (5 bases). The germline CDR1 and CDR2 sequences are SGHRS and YFSETQ. The length of the CDR3 is 13 residues. Written as DNA, the CDR3 is TGCGCCAGCAGCTTGACTCCACAGGTTGGTCTGGTCTTC. Translation gives CASSLTPQVGLVF.

This chain connects TRBV7-3 to TRBJ2-1, with 9 positions matching TRBD1. This CDR3 has 14 residues. With 3 bases clipped from V and 10 bases from J, the junction kept 7 bases outside the gene matches. Germline loops: CDR1 SGHTA, CDR2 FQGTGA. The CDR3: CASSLNTGGDEQFF. The DNA of the CDR3 is TGTGCCAGCAGCTTGAATACAGGGGGCGACGAGCAGTTCTTC.

The chain employs TRBV5-1 and TRBJ2-3; a weak D match, TRBD2 (7 bases). Germline V gene data show CDR1 as SGHRS and CDR2 as YFSETQ. This CDR3 is built from 15 residues. V dropped 5 bases and J dropped 2 bases, with 15 bases sitting between them. The CDR3 DNA follows: TGCGCCAGCAGTGGGGGGGCGAGAAACACAGATACGCAGTATTTT. It encodes CASSGGARNTDTQYF.

This sequence joins TRBV3-1 (or the pseudogene TRBV3-2) and TRBJ2-1; 7 positions agree with TRBD2. Germline trimming cut 5 bases from V and 3 bases from J; bases unmatched to any gene: 16. CDR1 LGHDT and CDR2 YNNKEL come from the germline V gene (reference sequence). This CDR3 contains 18 residues. The CDR3 here is CASSSGTITTTLYNEQFF. CDR3 DNA: TGTGCCAGCAGCTCGGGGACTATCACGACGACTCTCTACAATGAGCAGTTCTTC.

CDR3 in amino acids: CASSTGVDTEAFF. The CDR3 DNA sequence: TGCGCCAGCAGTACAGGGGTCGACACTGAAGCTTTCTTT. The J gene is TRBJ1-1, the V gene TRBV10-1, with 7 positions matching TRBD1. Germline values: CDR1 WNHNN, CDR2 SYGVQD (reference sequence). The length of the CDR3 is 13 residues. V lost 5 bases and J lost 3; bases outside the gene matches: 3.

The chain is built from TRBV19 and TRBJ1-1; D not certain. V lost 2 bases to trimming and J lost 10 bases, with 14 bases between them. Per germline, CDR1 LNHDA and CDR2 SQIVND (reference sequence). The CDR3 covers 13 residues. CDR3: CASSINPPSRAFF. CDR3 nucleotide sequence: TGTGCCAGTAGTATAAACCCCCCTTCCAGAGCTTTCTTT.

The chain links TRBV27 to TRBJ1-2; possible D gene TRBD1, 6 bases. The CDR3 is made up of 14 amino acids. The germline V gene has CDR1 MNHEY and CDR2 SMNVEV (reference sequence). With 6 bases removed from V and 3 bases from J, the gap between germline ends came to 14 bases. The CDR3 region is CASREAGADYGYTF. The CDR3 DNA is TGTGCCAGCAGAGAGGCGGGGGCGGACTATGGCTACACCTTC.

V gene TRBV19 combines with J gene TRBJ2-1; D is undetermined. The CDR3 length is 11 residues. Between the trimmed V and J ends, which lost 4 bases and 6 bases, there was a span of 4 bases. Germline loops: CDR1 LNHDA, CDR2 SQIVND (reference sequence). The CDR3 DNA follows: TGTGCCAGTAGTACGGGCAATGAGCAGTTCTTC. Translation gives CASSTGNEQFF.